What follows are 5 T cell receptor beta chains derived from one specimen sequenced in a study of CD8+CD57+ T cells in acquired aplastic anemia. In patients chosen for sequencing, flow cytometry had shown CD8+CD57+ cell expansion. TCR beta VDJ and CDR3 profiling used genomic DNA as template. TCRdb independently ran MiXCR on the reads; one entry per CDR3 protein. Of just over 450,000 distinct CDR3 sequences in the sample, 25% to 40% were seen once. Sequenced material: sorted CD4+, CD8+, or CD8+CD57+ T cells (not recorded which) from PBMCs. All receptors derive from a human donor with aplastic anemia.

This clonotype has at least ten counts. The chain links TRBV20-1 to TRBJ1-1, with unresolved D. V was pared by 3 bases and J by 11 bases, with 10 bases between. There are 10 residues in the CDR3. The germline gives CDR1 DFQATT, CDR2 SNEGSKA (reference sequence). In DNA form, the CDR3 reads TGCAGTGCTAGGGCGGAAGAGGCTTTCTTT. This gives the protein CSARAEEAFF.

The chain employs TRBV9 and TRBJ1-1; D remains unclear. Germline V lookup: CDR1 SGDLS, CDR2 YYNGEE. The length of the CDR3 is 15 residues. V was pared by 0 bases and J by 5 bases, with 14 bases between. The CDR3 reads CASSVGLVAGTEAFF. CDR3 nucleotide sequence: TGTGCCAGCAGCGTAGGGTTAGTGGCGGGAACTGAAGCTTTCTTT. Full variable domain (outside the CDR3, taken from reference TRBV9 and TRBJ1-1): DSGVTQTPKHLITATGQRVTLRCSPRSGDLSVYWYQQSLDQGLQFLIQYYNGEERAKGNILERFSAQQFPDLHSELNLSSLELGDSALYFCASSVGLVAGTEAFFGQGTRLTVV.

Only one count was recorded for this clonotype. The chain recombines TRBV9 with TRBJ2-3; weak D call: TRBD2 (5 bases). Trimming took off 4 bases at V and 2 bases at J, with 17 bases between the two ends. The CDR3 has 16 residues. The germline V gene encodes CDR1 SGDLS and CDR2 YYNGEE. The CDR3 is CASSLKEGAFTDTQYF. The CDR3 DNA follows: TGTGCCAGCAGCCTAAAAGAGGGAGCCTTCACAGATACGCAGTATTTT. Drawing the rest from reference TRBV9 and TRBJ2-3, the complete variable domain is DSGVTQTPKHLITATGQRVTLRCSPRSGDLSVYWYQQSLDQGLQFLIQYYNGEERAKGNILERFSAQQFPDLHSELNLSSLELGDSALYFCASSLKEGAFTDTQYFGPGTRLTVL.

This clonotype was detected ten times or more. Here the CDR3 reads CASSPRWAGANVLTF. The DNA for the CDR3 is TGTGCCAGCAGCCCGAGGTGGGCCGGGGCCAACGTCCTGACTTTC. The rearrangement links TRBV6-1 to TRBJ2-6; no firm D call. Germline lookup yields CDR1 MNHNS and CDR2 SASEGT. V was clipped by 6 bases and J by 4 bases, with 13 bases between them. The CDR3 is 15 amino acids.

This clonotype was found a few times. This chain uses TRBV30 with TRBJ2-1; D not resolved. Trimming took 4 bases from V and 4 from J, leaving 5 bases between them. This CDR3 is built from 11 residues. Germline lookup yields CDR1 GTSNPN and CDR2 SVGIG (reference sequence). The DNA of the CDR3 is TGTGCCTGGAACTCGTACAATGAGCAGTTCTTC. Translation: CAWNSYNEQFF.